This is a list of T cell receptor beta chains from one sample in a study of human T cells and chemical hapten exposure. TCRdb recomputed calls from the RACE reads with MiXCR, one row per CDR3 protein. Found here are about 69,000 distinct CDR3 sequences, about 9.3% of them singletons; the top ten hold about 6.6%. Sample: whole blood, taken in connection with sensitization to the hapten diphenylcyclopropenone (DPC). The receptors were sampled from a woman in her forties or fifties with alopecia areata. Some clones in this sample may be carry-over from other donors' samples. Both conserved end residues are part of each CDR3. The order of the fields is J gene, D gene, clone size, V gene, CDR3 DNA, CDR3 protein. The D gene is left open where the match is weak. Clone size, where shown, is once, few, many, or a class for clones that have expanded.

TRBJ1-1 | NA | NA | TRBV7-3 | TGTGCCAGCAGCTTCGCAGAGAGCACTGAAGCTTTCTTT | CASSFAESTEAFF
TRBJ2-3 | NA | many | TRBV20-1 | TGCAGTGCCGTAGGGGCAGAGGGGGGCACAGATACGCAGTATTTT | CSAVGAEGGTDTQYF
TRBJ2-2 | NA | NA | TRBV10-3 | TGTGCCAGCGGGACTGGGAACACCGGGGAGCTGTTTTTT | CASGTGNTGELFF
TRBJ1-1 | NA | NA | TRBV5-1 | TGCGCCAGCAGCTTGGCCCTTGGGGGACAGAACACTGAAGCTTTCTTT | CASSLALGGQNTEAFF
TRBJ1-2 | NA | NA | TRBV3-1 | TGTGCCAGCAGCCAAGGGGCAGGGTCTAACTATGGCTACACCTTC | CASSQGAGSNYGYTF
TRBJ2-5 | TRBD2 | NA | TRBV5-1 | TGCGCCAGCAGCTTGGATGGGACTAGCACAGAGACCCAGTACTTC | CASSLDGTSTETQYF
TRBJ1-1 | NA | medium-sized | TRBV3-1 | TGTGCCAGCAGCCCAGACACCCTCACAGCAAGAATCTACACTGAAGCTTTCTTT | CASSPDTLTARIYTEAFF
TRBJ2-2 | TRBD1 | once | TRBV20-1 | TGCAGTGCTAGACGGGACAGTAACACCGGGGAGCTGTTTTTT | CSARRDSNTGELFF
TRBJ2-2 | NA | many | TRBV11-2 | TGTGCCAGCTACCGGGGCGCCGCGAACACCGGGGAGCTGTTTTTT | CASYRGAANTGELFF
TRBJ1-1 | NA | many | TRBV7-9 | TGTGCCAGCATCGGGCGTCAGGTGGACACTGAAGCTTTCTTT | CASIGRQVDTEAFF
TRBJ1-5 | NA | many | TRBV29-1 | TGCAGCGTTTTTTGGAAAGGGTCCCAGCATTTT | CSVFWKGSQHF
TRBJ1-2 | NA | many | TRBV18 | TGTGCCAGCTCACCACCGACAGGTTCGAACTATGGCTACACCTTC | CASSPPTGSNYGYTF
TRBJ2-3 | NA | NA | TRBV2 | TGTGCCAGCAGTGGAGGGGCTAGACTAACGGGTACGCAGTATTTT | CASSGGARLTGTQYF
TRBJ2-1 | NA | many | TRBV23-1 | TGCGCCAGCAGTCGCATTACAGGGTATGAGCAGTTCTTC | CASSRITGYEQFF
TRBJ1-5 | NA | many | TRBV2 | TGTGCCAGCAGTGAAGCCGGCTTGTGGGGCAATCAGCCCCAGCATTTT | CASSEAGLWGNQPQHF
TRBJ2-1 | NA | many | TRBV25-1 | TGTGCCAGCAGTGGAGGTGGGAGGGGGCCCAGCTCCTACAATGAGCAGTTCTTC | CASSGGGRGPSSYNEQFF
TRBJ2-5 | NA | many | TRBV7-6 | TGTGCCAGCAGTCAAATACTTAGGGGTAAAGAGACCCAGTACTTC | CASSQILRGKETQYF
TRBJ2-7 | NA | NA | TRBV10-3 | TGTGCCATCAGTGAGTCGGCGGACCGCGAGCAGTACTTC | CAISESADREQYF
TRBJ1-5 | NA | NA | TRBV11-2 | TGTGCCAGCAGCTTATGGGGGGATCAGCCCCAGCATTTT | CASSLWGDQPQHF
TRBJ2-7 | NA | many | TRBV11-2 | TGTGCCAGCACAGGGACCGCTCAAGGGTACGAGCAGTACTTC | CASTGTAQGYEQYF
TRBJ2-3 | NA | NA | TRBV28 | TGTGCCAGCAGTGTGACAGTTGGGCTCACAGATACGCAGTATTTT | CASSVTVGLTDTQYF
TRBJ1-1 | NA | few | TRBV6-6 | TGTGCCAGCAGTTACTCGAAATCGTGGAGCTACACTGAAGCTTTCTTT | CASSYSKSWSYTEAFF
TRBJ2-1 | NA | many | TRBV29-1 | TGCAGCGTTGAACGAGGCGGTTACAATGAGCAGTTCTTC | CSVERGGYNEQFF
TRBJ2-1 | TRBD2 | NA | TRBV19 | TGTGCCAGTAGTCCGGGACTAGCGGGAGCCCACAATGAGCAGTTCTTC | CASSPGLAGAHNEQFF
TRBJ2-7 | NA | NA | TRBV7-8 | TGTGCCAGCAGCTTAGTCCCCCCCAGCAGGAGGGGCCACGAGCAGTACTTC | CASSLVPPSRRGHEQYF
TRBJ1-1 | NA | medium-sized | TRBV5-4 | TGTGCCAGCAGCCCGGTACCAGGAGTGAACACTGAAGCTTTCTTT | CASSPVPGVNTEAFF
TRBJ1-1 | NA | NA | TRBV5-1 | TGCGCCAGCAGCTTGGATTTGAACACTGAAGCTTTCTTT | CASSLDLNTEAFF
TRBJ2-1 | NA | NA | TRBV7-9 | TGTGCCAGCAGCCGTCTGGCCGTCGTCGGTGAGCAGTTCTTC | CASSRLAVVGEQFF
TRBJ1-1 | NA | many | TRBV4-2 | TGTGCCAGCAGCCCGAACATGGGAGGATACACTGAAGCTTTCTTT | CASSPNMGGYTEAFF
TRBJ1-1 | NA | many | TRBV18 | TGTGCCAGCTCACCAGAACAGGGATCGAACACTGAAGCTTTCTTT | CASSPEQGSNTEAFF
TRBJ2-2 | TRBD1 | many | TRBV29-1 | TGCAGCGTCGGACAGGGGTGGACCGGGGAGCTGTTTTTT | CSVGQGWTGELFF
TRBJ1-4 | TRBD1 | many | TRBV29-1 | TGCAGCGTTGAAGTAAACAGGGGGAACGAAAAACTGTTTTTT | CSVEVNRGNEKLFF
TRBJ2-2 | NA | many | TRBV2 | TGTGCCAGCAGTGAAACAGGAACCAACACCGGGGAGCTGTTTTTT | CASSETGTNTGELFF
TRBJ1-1 | NA | NA | TRBV14 | TGTGCCAGCAGCCAAGAATTGGCAGGGATGGGTGAAGCTTTCTTT | CASSQELAGMGEAFF
TRBJ2-2 | TRBD2 | few | TRBV6-6 | TGTGCCAGCAGTCCTCGGGGTAGCGGGAGTGACACCGGGGAGCTGTTTTTT | CASSPRGSGSDTGELFF
TRBJ2-2 | NA | many | TRBV6-6 | TGTGCCAGCAGGACAAGCCCGGGGACGAACACCGGGGAGCTGTTTTTT | CASRTSPGTNTGELFF
TRBJ1-1 | TRBD1 | many | TRBV5-1 | TGCGCCAGCAGCAGGGACAGGGGGATTAACACTGAAGCTTTCTTT | CASSRDRGINTEAFF
TRBJ2-4 | NA | few | TRBV24-1 | TGTGCCACCAGTGCGACAGGATTAAACATTCAGTACTTC | CATSATGLNIQYF
TRBJ2-2 | TRBD1 | many | TRBV24-1 | TGTGCCACCAGTGATTGGGGACAGCCGAGCGCGAACACCGGGGAGCTGTTTTTT | CATSDWGQPSANTGELFF
TRBJ2-3 | NA | many | TRBV25-1 | TGTGCCAGCAGTGAATCCTCCGGGACAAACACAGATACGCAGTATTTT | CASSESSGTNTDTQYF
TRBJ1-1 | NA | NA | TRBV29-1 | TGCAGCGTGGGTACACAGTCCAAGAACACTGAAGCTTTCTTT | CSVGTQSKNTEAFF
TRBJ2-7 | NA | few | TRBV6-5 | TGTGCCAGCAGTTACCCTTCTGGGGAGCAGTACTTC | CASSYPSGEQYF
TRBJ2-3 | TRBD2 | many | TRBV11-2 | TGTGCCAGCAGCTTAGAGGCTAGCGGGAGGGGATATACGCAGTATTTT | CASSLEASGRGYTQYF